This T cell receptor (beta chain) was identified during a study of blood T cells in healthy people across ages. Study conclusions and caveats: More naive CD4+ cells and higher diversity marked long-lived donors relative to aged donors.

The second PCR ran about 6 to 12 cycles with a sample-barcoded 5' primer and J-beta primers. The authors tagged each cDNA molecule using a template-switch adaptor with 12 random nucleotides. Each CDR3 protein is one row after TCRdb ran MiXCR on the 5' RACE reads. Of hundreds of thousands of distinct CDR3 sequences in the sample, 45% to 50% were seen once. The CDR3 extends over 15 amino acids. J lost 4 bases, V lost 5 bases, and 8 bases had no gene match. Germline V gives CDR1 MNHEY, CDR2 SVGEGT. This clonotype was seen ten or more times. The target antigen is unknown. The rearrangement joins TRBV6-2 or TRBV6-3 to TRBJ2-7, with 10 bases aligning to TRBD1. The source material was blood. The receptor was isolated from a woman aged 55-70 years in good health. Here the CDR3 DNA reads TGTGCCAGCAGTAACGACAGGGGGCGAATGTACGAGCAGTACTTC. It codes for CASSNDRGRMYEQYF.